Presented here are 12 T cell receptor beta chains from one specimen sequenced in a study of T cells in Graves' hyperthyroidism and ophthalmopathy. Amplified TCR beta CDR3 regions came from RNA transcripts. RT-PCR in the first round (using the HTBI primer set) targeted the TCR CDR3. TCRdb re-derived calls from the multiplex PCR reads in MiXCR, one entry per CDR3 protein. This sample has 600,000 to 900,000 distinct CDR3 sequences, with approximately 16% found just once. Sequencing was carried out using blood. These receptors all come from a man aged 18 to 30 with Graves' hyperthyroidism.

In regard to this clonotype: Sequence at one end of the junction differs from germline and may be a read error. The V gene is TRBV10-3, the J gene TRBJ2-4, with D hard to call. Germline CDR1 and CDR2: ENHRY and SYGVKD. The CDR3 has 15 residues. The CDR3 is CVISESRSAKNIQYF. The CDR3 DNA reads TGTGTCATCAGTGAGTCGAGGTCCGCCAAAAACATTCAGTACTTC.

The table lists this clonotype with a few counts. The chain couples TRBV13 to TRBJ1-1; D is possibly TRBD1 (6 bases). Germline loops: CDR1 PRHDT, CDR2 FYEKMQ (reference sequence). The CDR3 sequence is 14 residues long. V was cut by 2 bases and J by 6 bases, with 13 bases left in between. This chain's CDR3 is CASSLLRGRAEAFF. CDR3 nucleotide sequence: TGTGCCAGCAGCTTACTCAGGGGCCGGGCTGAAGCTTTCTTT.

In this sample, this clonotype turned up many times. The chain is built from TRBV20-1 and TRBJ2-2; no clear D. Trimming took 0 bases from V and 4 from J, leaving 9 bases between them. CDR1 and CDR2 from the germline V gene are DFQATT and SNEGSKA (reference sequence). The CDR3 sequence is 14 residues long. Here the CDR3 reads CSARDSHVTGELFF. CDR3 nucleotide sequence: TGCAGTGCTAGAGATAGTCATGTCACCGGGGAGCTGTTTTTT.

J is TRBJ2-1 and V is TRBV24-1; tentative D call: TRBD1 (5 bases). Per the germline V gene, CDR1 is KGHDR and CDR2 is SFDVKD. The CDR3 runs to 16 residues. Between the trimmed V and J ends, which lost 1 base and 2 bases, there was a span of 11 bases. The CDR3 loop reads CATSDFQAGTYNEQFF. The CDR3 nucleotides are TGTGCCACCAGTGATTTTCAGGCAGGGACCTACAATGAGCAGTTCTTC.

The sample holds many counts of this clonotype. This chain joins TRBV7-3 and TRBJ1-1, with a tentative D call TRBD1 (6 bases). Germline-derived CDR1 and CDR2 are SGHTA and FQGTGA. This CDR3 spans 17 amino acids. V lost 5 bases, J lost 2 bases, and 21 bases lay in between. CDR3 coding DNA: TGTGCCAGCAGCACACACGCGCAGAAGGGGGGCAACACTGAAGCTTTCTTT. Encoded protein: CASSTHAQKGGNTEAFF. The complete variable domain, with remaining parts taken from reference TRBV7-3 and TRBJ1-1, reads GAGVSQTPSNKVTEKGKYVELRCDPISGHTALYWYRQSLGQGPEFLIYFQGTGAADDSGLPNDRFFAVRPEGSVSTLKIQRTERGDSAVYLCASSTHAQKGGNTEAFFGQGTRLTVV.

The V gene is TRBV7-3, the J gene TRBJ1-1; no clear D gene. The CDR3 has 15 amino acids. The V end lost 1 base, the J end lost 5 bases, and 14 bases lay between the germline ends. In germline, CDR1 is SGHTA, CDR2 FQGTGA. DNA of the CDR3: TGTGCCAGCAGCTTAATAGGGTCCTCGGTAACTGAAGCTTTCTTT. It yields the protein CASSLIGSSVTEAFF.

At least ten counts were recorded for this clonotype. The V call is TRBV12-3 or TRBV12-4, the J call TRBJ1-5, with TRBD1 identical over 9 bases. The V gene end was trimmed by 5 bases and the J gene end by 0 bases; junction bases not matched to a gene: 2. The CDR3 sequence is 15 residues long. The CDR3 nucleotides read TGTGCCAGCAGTGGGGACAGGGCTAGCAATCAGCCCCAGCATTTT. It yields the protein CASSGDRASNQPQHF.

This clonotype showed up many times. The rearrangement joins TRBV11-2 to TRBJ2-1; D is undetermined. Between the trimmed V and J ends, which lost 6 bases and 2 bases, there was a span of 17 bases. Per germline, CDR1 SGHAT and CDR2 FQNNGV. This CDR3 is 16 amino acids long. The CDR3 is CASRKIRTATYNEQFF. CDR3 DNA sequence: TGTGCCAGCAGGAAAATCCGGACGGCTACCTACAATGAGCAGTTCTTC.

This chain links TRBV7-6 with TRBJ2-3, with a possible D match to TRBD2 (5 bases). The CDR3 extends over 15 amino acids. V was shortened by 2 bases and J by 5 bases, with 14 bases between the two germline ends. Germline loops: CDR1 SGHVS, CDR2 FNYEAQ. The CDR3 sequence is CASSLYGERQDTQYF. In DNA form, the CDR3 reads TGTGCCAGCAGCTTATATGGGGAGAGGCAAGATACGCAGTATTTT.

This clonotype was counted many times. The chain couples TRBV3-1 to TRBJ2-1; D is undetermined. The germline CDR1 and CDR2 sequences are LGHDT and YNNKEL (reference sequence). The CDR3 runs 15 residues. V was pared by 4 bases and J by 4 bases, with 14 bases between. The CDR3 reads CASSPFERTYNEQFF. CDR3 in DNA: TGTGCCAGCAGCCCCTTCGAGCGAACGTACAATGAGCAGTTCTTC.

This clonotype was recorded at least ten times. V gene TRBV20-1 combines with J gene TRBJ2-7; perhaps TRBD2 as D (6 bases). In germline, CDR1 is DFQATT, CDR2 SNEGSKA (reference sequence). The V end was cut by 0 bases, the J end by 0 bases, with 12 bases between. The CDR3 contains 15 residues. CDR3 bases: TGCAGTGCTAGAGAAGGCCAGCGGGCCTCCTACGAGCAGTACTTC. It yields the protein CSAREGQRASYEQYF.

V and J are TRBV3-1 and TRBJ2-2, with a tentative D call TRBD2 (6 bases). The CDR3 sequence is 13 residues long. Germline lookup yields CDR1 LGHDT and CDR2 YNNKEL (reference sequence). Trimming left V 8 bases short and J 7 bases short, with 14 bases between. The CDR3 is CASRETLGGELFF. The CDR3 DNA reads TGTGCCAGCCGGGAGACCCTTGGCGGGGAGCTGTTTTTT.